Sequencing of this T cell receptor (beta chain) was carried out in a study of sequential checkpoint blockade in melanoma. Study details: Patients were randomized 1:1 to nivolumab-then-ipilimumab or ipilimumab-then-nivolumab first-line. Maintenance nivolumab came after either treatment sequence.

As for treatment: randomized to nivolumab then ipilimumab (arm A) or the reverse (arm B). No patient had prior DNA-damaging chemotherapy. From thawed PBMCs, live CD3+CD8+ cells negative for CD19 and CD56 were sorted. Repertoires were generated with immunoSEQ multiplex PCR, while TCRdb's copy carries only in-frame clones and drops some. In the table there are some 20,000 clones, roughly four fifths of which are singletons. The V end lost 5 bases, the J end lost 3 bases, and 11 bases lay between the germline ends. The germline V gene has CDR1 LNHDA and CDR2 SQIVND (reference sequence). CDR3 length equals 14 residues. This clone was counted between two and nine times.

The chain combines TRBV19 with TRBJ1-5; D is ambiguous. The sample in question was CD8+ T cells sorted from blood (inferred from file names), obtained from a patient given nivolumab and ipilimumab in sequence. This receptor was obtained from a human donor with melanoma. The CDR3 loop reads CASSSGITNQPQHF. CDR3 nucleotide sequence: TGTGCCAGTAGTTCCGGGATAACCAATCAGCCCCAGCATTTT.